This entry lists 8 T cell receptor beta chains sequenced from one sample in a study of OX40 agonist ivuxolimab in advanced cancers. Clones were read by immunoSEQ multiplex PCR, and TCRdb kept only the in-frame ones, dropping some. The sample includes some 100,000 clones, nearly 90% seen only once; the top ten take around 0.16%. The material sequenced was CD4+ or CD8+ T cells sorted from blood, taken in a trial of the OX40 agonist ivuxolimab. The receptor source for this set is an adult with an advanced solid tumor such as melanoma, head and neck, liver or kidney cancer.

The chain uses TRBV2 and TRBJ1-3, with no clear D. The ends were cut back, 6 bases at V and 0 bases at J, with 12 bases in the middle. CDR3 length: 15 amino acids. From germline, CDR1 is SNHLY and CDR2 FYNNEI. The CDR3 reads CASRVGTDSGNTIYF. In nucleotides, the CDR3 is TGTGCCAGCAGGGTAGGCACCGACTCTGGAAACACCATATATTTT.

The chain joins TRBV28 to TRBJ1-4, with no clear D. The length of the CDR3 is 14 residues. V gave up 3 bases and J gave up 0 bases, with 5 bases separating them. Germline V gene data show CDR1 as MDHEN and CDR2 as SYDVKM. This CDR3 reads CASSFGTTNEKLFF. As DNA, the CDR3 is TGTGCCAGCAGTTTCGGGACAACTAATGAAAAACTGTTTTTT.

This clone was observed once. The J gene is TRBJ1-6, the V gene TRBV6-6; 9 bases are a match to TRBD1. The V gene end was trimmed by 5 bases and the J gene end by 11 bases; junction bases not matched to a gene: 7. CDR1 and CDR2 (germline): MNHNY, SVGAGI (reference sequence). CDR3 length: 14 residues. Here the CDR3 reads CASSLGQGKTPLHF. The CDR3 DNA follows: TGTGCCAGCAGTCTAGGACAGGGGAAGACACCCCTCCACTTT.

The chain carries TRBV12-5 and TRBJ2-2; TRBD2 matches at 12 bases. Unmatched junction bases numbered 2, after V lost 4 bases and J lost 5 bases. This CDR3 spans 15 amino acids. Germline assignment: CDR1 LGHNT and CDR2 FRNRAP. DNA for the CDR3: TGTGCTAGTGGTTCCACTAGCGGGAGGACCGGGGAGCTGTTTTTT. Translating gives CASGSTSGRTGELFF.

This chain connects TRBV14 to TRBJ1-3; TRBD1 aligns across 11 bases. With V trimmed by 4 bases and J by 8 bases, 7 bases remained unmatched. Germline loops: CDR1 SGHDN, CDR2 FVKESK. The CDR3 extends over 15 amino acids. The CDR3 sequence: CASSPGQGASHTIYF. The CDR3 DNA is TGTGCCAGCAGCCCCGGACAGGGGGCATCGCACACCATATATTTT.

The table lists this clone with a few counts. This sequence joins TRBV9 and TRBJ2-1, with D tentatively TRBD2 (6 bases). Germline CDR1 SGDLS, CDR2 YYNGEE. The CDR3 is 13 residues long. V lost 3 bases, J lost 9 bases, and 13 bases lay in between. For the CDR3, the DNA is TGTGCCAGCAGCGCTTCTGGGAGGAGTGAGCAGTTCTTC. Amino acid sequence: CASSASGRSEQFF.

The V call is TRBV7-9, the J call TRBJ1-5, with D possibly matching TRBD1 (5 bases). The V end lost 5 bases, the J end lost 5 bases, and 7 bases lay between the germline ends. Looked up from germline, CDR1 is SEHNR and CDR2 is FQNEAQ (reference sequence). This CDR3 has 12 residues. The CDR3 nucleotides are TGTGCCAGCAGCCAGACAGATCAGCCCCAGCATTTT. Translated, it gives CASSQTDQPQHF.

The rearrangement uses TRBV29-1 and TRBJ2-7; TRBD2 aligns across 11 bases. CDR1 is SQVTM, CDR2 ANQGSEA, per germline. The CDR3 has 16 residues. Germline trimming cut 3 bases from V and 4 bases from J; bases unmatched to any gene: 11. The CDR3 DNA reads as TGCAGCGTTGACGGTCTAGCGGGAGGCCAGGGATACGAGCAGTACTTC. Residues: CSVDGLAGGQGYEQYF.